This paragraph covers one T cell receptor (beta chain) sequence. Its antigen has not been determined. Per-nucleotide qualities are absent, and no much larger clonotype sits a single base away. Additional DNA sequences in this sample encode the identical CDR3. This sample is drawn from a study of cytomegalovirus exposure and HLA in healthy donors (dated by TCRdb to the late 2010s). Concerning the study at large: According to a later analysis, one platform produced both the 120 validation repertoires and the 700 or so repertoires of the first cohort. The study aimed to test whether cataloging public T cell receptors could reveal signatures of past pathogen exposure. Along with the 666-subject first cohort, a separate validation cohort of over a hundred different subjects was used. High-throughput TCR immunosequencing, statistical association of individual TCRs with disease status, and machine learning were combined to predict cytomegalovirus infection status.

The donors were included in the validation cohort of some 110 subjects, a group kept apart from the roughly 700-subject first cohort. The CDR3 holds 13 amino acids from the cysteine to the phenylalanine. Just CDR3 DNA is preserved here, 39 bases in frame from base 1. At the junction V is shortened by 3 bases and J by 4 bases; bases outside the gene matches: 0. CDR1 and CDR2 (KGHSH, LQKENI) derive from the germline V gene. The full study reports these points: A later analysis lacked HLA typing for the validation cohort, so it scored co-occurrence in that cohort across all 110 or so repertoires. According to the authors, the approach could potentially be generalized to other disease states and immunological phenotypes. Most TCR sequences were observed very rarely across donors, whereas some public TCRs were present in many individuals. The classifier was reported to diagnose cytomegalovirus status with high specificity and sensitivity in both the original and validation cohorts. A few of the identified cytomegalovirus-associated TCR beta chains were confirmed in vitro to be specific for cytomegalovirus antigens. A later analysis found that TCRs clustered in the first cohort also tended to co-occur in the 95 to 150 validation repertoires, with approximately 93% of cluster scores above 0. The study listed 164 TCR beta chains as associated with cytomegalovirus.

Receptors were amplified or captured by the immunoSEQ multiplex PCR assay. Per the source publication's procedure: A statistical classification framework was built to diagnose cytomegalovirus status from the catalog of TCR beta chain sequences. Drawn from immuneACCESS, this table holds only the in-frame rearrangements with V and J called that TCRdb kept. Clones are partly lost; checked studies trace under half to an unresolved V gene and leave the rest unexplained. V and J calls and clone size follow that table, whereas D and trimming were derived from the DNA. The sample profile shows about 160,000 clones; approximately 89% of them were found once. Around 10% of the sample goes to the ten largest clones.

The chain uses TRBV18 and TRBJ2-5; 9 central bases correspond to TRBD1. The origin of this receptor is a woman aged 18-29 years in good health and CMV-seropositive. Sequenced material: PBMCs. CDR3 reads: CASSPDRGETQYF. The DNA is as follows: TGTGCCAGCTCACCGGACAGGGGAGAGACCCAGTACTTC. Joined to the reference TRBV18 and TRBJ2-5 proteins, this CDR3 gives the full variable domain: NAGVMQNPRHLVRRRGQEARLRCSPMKGHSHVYWYRQLPEEGLKFMVYLQKENIIDESGMPKERFSAEFPKEGPSILRIQQVVRGDSAAYFCASSPDRGETQYFGPGTRLLVL.